This T cell receptor beta chain comes out of a study of beta chain features in type 1 diabetes. Overall study: Examination covered fewer than 110 million sorted cells spanning all samples. Study results and caveats: For Type 1 diabetes patients, all four CD4+ subsets carried TCRB CDR3s that were moderately but significantly shorter.

One heparinised draw, averaging about 110 mL, was taken per donor. This CDR3 is 13 amino acids long. There are a few counts of this clone. Its antigen is still unknown. Expressed TCRB transcripts were sequenced after all isolated RNA was converted to cDNA. Only in-frame clones appear in the TCRdb table, and some are missing; sequencing was by immunoSEQ multiplex PCR. The sample lists about 710,000 clones, over 12% occurring once. This receptor was taken from a man aged 18 to 29 with type 1 diabetes. Input material: naive CD4+ T cells from blood. The chain is built from TRBV21-1 and TRBJ2-7; the table calls TRBD1, which could not be checked here. TRBV21-1 counts as a pseudogene. CDR3 DNA: TGTGCCGGCATTCGACAGGGTTCCTACGAGCAGTACTTC. Protein: CAGIRQGSYEQYF.